This is a list of T cell receptor beta chains from one sample in a study of vaccination and CD4 T cells after COVID-19. A single record per CDR3 protein comes from TCRdb applying MiXCR to the PCR reads. Of just under 20,000 distinct CDR3 sequences listed, roughly 67% were seen once; the top ten hold 6% to 8%. These receptors lack a known antigen. The material sequenced was CD4+ T cells from blood, cultured in vitro. The receptors derive from a human donor who had recovered from COVID-19. The CDR3 runs from the conserved cysteine through the conserved F or W. Each record gives: V gene, D gene, clone size, J gene, CDR3 DNA, CDR3 protein. D genes are given only for firm matches. The listing skips clone size in some rows; elsewhere it reads once, few, many or a size class.

TRBV6-5,.,few,TRBJ1-1,TGTGCCAGCAGTTACCTGGGACTCCTGAACACTGAAGCTTTCTTT,CASSYLGLLNTEAFF
TRBV20-1,.,.,TRBJ1-6,TGCAGTGCTAGCTCCGGGGTAAATTCACCCCTCCACTTT,CSASSGVNSPLHF
TRBV7-3,TRBD1,.,TRBJ2-5,TGTGCCAGCAGCTTAGGGGCCGGGACAGGGGGCCAAGAGACCCAGTACTTC,CASSLGAGTGGQETQYF
TRBV6-1,.,.,TRBJ1-1,TGTGCCAGCAGTCCCAGGGCCATGAACACTGAAGCTTTCTTT,CASSPRAMNTEAFF
TRBV11-2,.,few,TRBJ1-2,TGTGCCAGCAGCGTCAGGGTGCGGGACTATGGCTACACCTTC,CASSVRVRDYGYTF
TRBV6-2/TRBV6-3,.,.,TRBJ2-3,TGTGCCACCGTCAGGCGGGCTTTGGGAGATACGCAGTATTTT,CATVRRALGDTQYF
TRBV6-1,.,.,TRBJ1-1,TGTGCCAGCAAGATAGGGTCACGGAACACTGAAGCTTTCTTT,CASKIGSRNTEAFF
TRBV4-1,TRBD2,.,TRBJ2-7,TGCGCCAGCAGCCAAGTAGCGGGAGAGTTCTACGAGCAGTACTTC,CASSQVAGEFYEQYF
TRBV7-6,.,.,TRBJ2-6,TGTGCCAGCAGCTTATCGGCGGCCTCTGGGGCCAACGTCCTGACTTTC,CASSLSAASGANVLTF
TRBV28,.,few,TRBJ1-2,TGTGCCAGCACCTCTGGGACAAGCTATGGCTACACCTTC,CASTSGTSYGYTF
TRBV5-1,.,.,TRBJ1-2,TGCGCCAGCTGGGACTACACCTTC,CASWDYTF
TRBV6-5,.,.,TRBJ1-1,TGTGCCAGCAGTTACTCGAGGGCAGGCGGCCGGACTGAAGCTTTCTTT,CASSYSRAGGRTEAFF
TRBV6-1,TRBD2,.,TRBJ2-5,TGTGCCAGCAGTGAGAGGGTGTGGCTAGCGGCCCTCAAGCGGGAGACCCAGTACTTC,CASSERVWLAALKRETQYF
TRBV7-2,.,few,TRBJ1-2,TGTGCCAGCAGCCCCTCCGTCGCAGCCAACTATGGCTACACCTTC,CASSPSVAANYGYTF
TRBV7-9,.,.,TRBJ2-1,TGTGCCAGCAGCCTACAGGGCCACGAGCAGTTCTTC,CASSLQGHEQFF
TRBV7-9,.,.,TRBJ2-5,TGTGCCAGCAGCTTCTCCAGCCCCCTGGGAGAGACCCAGTACTTC,CASSFSSPLGETQYF
TRBV2,.,few,TRBJ1-5,TGTGCCAGTTGTGTACAGGGAAATCAGCCCCAGCATTTT,CASCVQGNQPQHF
TRBV7-3,.,.,TRBJ2-2,TGTGCCAGCAGCCCTAGTGGGCCGAGCACCGGGGAGCTGTTTTTT,CASSPSGPSTGELFF
TRBV5-4,.,.,TRBJ1-2,TGTGCCAGCACCCGGGGGTCGCGGGAAGCTAACTATGGCTACACCTTC,CASTRGSREANYGYTF
TRBV2,.,.,TRBJ1-5,TGTGCCAGCAGTGGAACGGTGGCGCCCCAGCATTTT,CASSGTVAPQHF
TRBV28,TRBD2,once,TRBJ2-7,TGTGCCAGCAGTTTGCCCAGCGGGGGTTGGCGCGAGCAGTACTTC,CASSLPSGGWREQYF
TRBV20-1,TRBD2,.,TRBJ2-7,TGCAGTGCTTACGCCGGGGGGGGATCCTACGAGCAGTACTTC,CSAYAGGGSYEQYF
TRBV11-3,TRBD1,.,TRBJ2-7,TGTGCCAGCAGCTCACCGGGACAGGGGAGGCACGAGCAGTACTTC,CASSSPGQGRHEQYF
TRBV5-1,TRBD2,.,TRBJ2-1,TGCGCCAGCAGCTTTACTAGCGGGAGCTCCTACAATGAGCAGTTCTTC,CASSFTSGSSYNEQFF
TRBV7-9,TRBD1,.,TRBJ1-2,TGTGCCAGCAGCGGACAGGGCCCAACGAGAGGCTACACCTTC,CASSGQGPTRGYTF
TRBV19,.,.,TRBJ2-2,TGTGCCAGTAGTATTGCCTCAGGACAGACGAACACCGGGGAGCTGTTTTTT,CASSIASGQTNTGELFF
TRBV20-1,.,few,TRBJ2-7,TGCAGTGCTAGAGATCTAGGTAGAACCCTACCATACGAGCAGTACTTC,CSARDLGRTLPYEQYF
TRBV7-2,.,once,TRBJ1-1,TGTGCCAGCAGCTTTAGTCAGAGGGCTTTCTTT,CASSFSQRAFF
TRBV20-1,TRBD1,.,TRBJ1-5,TGCAGTGCCCGAACAGGGGCCCCAGGTCAGCCCCAGCATTTT,CSARTGAPGQPQHF
TRBV6-2/TRBV6-3,TRBD1,.,TRBJ2-7,TGTGCCAGCAGTTCCCCTTCCGGGACAGGACACGAGCAGTACTTC,CASSSPSGTGHEQYF
TRBV28,TRBD2,.,TRBJ2-7,TGTGCCAGCAGACTCGGAGGGGGGGCGGGAGGGCCCTACGAGCAGTACTTC,CASRLGGGAGGPYEQYF
TRBV12-3/TRBV12-4,.,.,TRBJ1-1,TGTGCCACCCTCAGGGCGCTTGAAGCTTTCTTT,CATLRALEAFF
TRBV6-5,.,.,TRBJ1-2,TGTGCCAGCAGTTCGGCCGGGATCTATAACGGCTACACCTTC,CASSSAGIYNGYTF
TRBV6-2/TRBV6-3,TRBD1,.,TRBJ1-2,TGTGCCAGCAGTTACTGGTTGAAGACAGGGAACTATGGCTACACCTTC,CASSYWLKTGNYGYTF
TRBV10-3,.,.,TRBJ2-5,TGTGCCATCAGCGGCAGGCAATCAGAGACCCAGTACTTC,CAISGRQSETQYF
TRBV29-1,.,.,TRBJ1-2,TGCAGCGTATGGAGGGGGGCAGGCTATGGCTACACCTTC,CSVWRGAGYGYTF
TRBV24-1,TRBD1,.,TRBJ2-7,TGTGCCACCAGTGATTGGGGGACAGGGAGTGACCACGAGCAGTACTTC,CATSDWGTGSDHEQYF
TRBV27,.,few,TRBJ2-1,TGTGCCAGCAGTTTAGGCTTTACTTCTGCCCTCAATCAGCAGTTCTTC,CASSLGFTSALNQQFF
TRBV7-2,.,few,TRBJ2-2,TGTGCCAGCAGCTTAGCAATCCCCCGCCGAGAGCTGTTTTTT,CASSLAIPRRELFF
TRBV10-3,TRBD1,few,TRBJ1-5,TGTGCCACCGGACAGGAGTATAGCAATCAGCCCCAGCATTTT,CATGQEYSNQPQHF
TRBV20-1,.,.,TRBJ2-7,TGCAGTGCGCAAGGCCCGGGACTCACTTACGAGCAGTACTTC,CSAQGPGLTYEQYF
TRBV24-1,TRBD1,few,TRBJ2-5,TGTGCCACCAGTGATCGTGGACAGGCCAGGGGTGGCCAAGAGACCCAGTACTTC,CATSDRGQARGGQETQYF
TRBV20-1,TRBD1,once,TRBJ1-3,TGCAGTGCTAGCTGGGACAGGGCCACCATATATTTT,CSASWDRATIYF
TRBV2,.,.,TRBJ1-5,TGTGCCAGCAATAGACAGACCTATCAGCCCCAGCATTTT,CASNRQTYQPQHF
TRBV3-1,.,once,TRBJ2-1,TGTGCCAGCAGCCACGGTACCATAGCGAGAAGCTACAATGAGCAGTTCTTC,CASSHGTIARSYNEQFF
TRBV7-2,.,.,TRBJ1-5,TGTGCCAGCAGCTTATACGACCGGCCCCAGCATTTT,CASSLYDRPQHF
TRBV6-1,.,.,TRBJ1-1,TGTGCCAGCAGTGGGTCCCGGGGGGGGCAGTACACTGAAGCTTTCTTT,CASSGSRGGQYTEAFF
TRBV7-9,.,few,TRBJ1-2,TGTGCCAGCAGCTCCCGGTCCCGCTATGGCTACACCTTC,CASSSRSRYGYTF
TRBV6-1,TRBD1,.,TRBJ2-2,TGTGCCAGCAGTCTCCGACAGGGGTCGAACACCGGGGAGCTGTTTTTT,CASSLRQGSNTGELFF
TRBV7-2,.,.,TRBJ2-5,TGTGCCAGCAGCTTATATGGGGGCCTCGGGGAGACCCAGTACTTC,CASSLYGGLGETQYF
TRBV19,.,.,TRBJ1-2,TGTGCCAGTAGTATGGGCAGCGGGGGCTACACCTTC,CASSMGSGGYTF
TRBV7-2,TRBD1,once,TRBJ1-4,TGTGCCAGCAGCCGGGACAGGGAAAAACTGTTTTTT,CASSRDREKLFF
TRBV5-1,.,.,TRBJ1-2,TGCGCCAGCAGCTCCCCGGGGGGTGCGGGACCCAGCTATGGCTACACCTTC,CASSSPGGAGPSYGYTF
TRBV6-1,TRBD1,.,TRBJ1-4,TGTGCCAGCAGTGAAAATACAGGGGGTGCTGAAAAACTGTTTTTT,CASSENTGGAEKLFF
TRBV7-2,TRBD2,.,TRBJ2-2,TGTGCCAGCAGCTTAGAGGGACTAGCCGGGGAGCTGTTTTTT,CASSLEGLAGELFF
TRBV7-9,.,.,TRBJ1-4,TGTGCCAGCAGCCTAGTGGGCGGTGGTCTGCGGGAAAAACTGTTTTTT,CASSLVGGGLREKLFF
TRBV20-1,TRBD2,few,TRBJ2-2,TGCAGTGCTAGAGCCGGAGCGGGGACCGGGGAGCTGTTTTTT,CSARAGAGTGELFF
TRBV5-1,.,.,TRBJ2-3,TGCGCCAGCAGCTTGGCCAGGGGTCAGGGCACGCAGTATTTT,CASSLARGQGTQYF
TRBV19,TRBD1,.,TRBJ1-1,TGTGCCAGTAGGAGACAGGGGGCGGACACTGAAGCTTTCTTT,CASRRQGADTEAFF
TRBV28,.,.,TRBJ2-1,TGTGCCAGCAGTTTATCCGCGGGATTGGGGGATTTATACAATGAGCAGTTCTTC,CASSLSAGLGDLYNEQFF